These 18 T cell receptor beta chains were all obtained from the same sample, sequenced in a study of cytomegalovirus exposure and HLA in healthy donors. Primers included in the PCR were 60 Vbeta and 13 Jbeta primers. Generated by immunoSEQ multiplex PCR, the TCRdb table keeps only in-frame clones and is missing some. The table records some 140,000 clones, about 70% of them present only once. What was sequenced was PBMCs. These TCRs come from a young man in good health and CMV-seronegative.

The chain recombines TRBV4-3 with TRBJ2-7, with D maybe TRBD2 (6 bases). Trimming removed 1 base from V and 5 bases from J, with 12 bases in between. The CDR3 covers 14 residues. The germline V gene encodes CDR1 LGHNA and CDR2 YSLEER. The CDR3 coding sequence is TGCGCCAGCAGCCAAGGGGGGGAGAGTAACGAGCAGTACTTC. It specifies CASSQGGESNEQYF.

The genes are TRBV7-9 and TRBJ2-1; TRBD2 might be the D (6 bases). The CDR3 totals 13 residues. V was cut by 4 bases and J by 12 bases, with 16 bases left in between. Looked up from germline, CDR1 is SEHNR and CDR2 is FQNEAQ (reference sequence). The CDR3 loop reads CASSSSPWGGQFF. The CDR3 nucleotides read TGTGCCAGCAGCTCCTCTCCGTGGGGAGGGCAGTTCTTC. The variable domain in full, with the rest retrieved from reference TRBV7-9 and TRBJ2-1, is DTGVSQNPRHKITKRGQNVTFRCDPISEHNRLYWYRQTLGQGPEFLTYFQNEAQLEKSRLLSDRFSAERPKGSFSTLEIQRTEQGDSAMYLCASSSSPWGGQFFGPGTRLTVL.

With respect to this clone: Other nucleotide sequences in the sample specify the same CDR3. V is TRBV28 and J is TRBJ1-2, with D perhaps matching TRBD1 (5 bases). CDR1 and CDR2 (germline): MDHEN, SYDVKM. This CDR3 has 15 residues. The germline V and J ends were trimmed by 3 bases and 0 bases, with 11 bases remaining between them. CDR3 DNA: TGTGCCAGCAGTTTGGGGGGACGAGCTAACTATGGCTACACCTTC. It specifies CASSLGGRANYGYTF.

The chain combines TRBV28 with TRBJ1-6, with 7 bases identical to TRBD1. This CDR3 contains 12 residues. Trimming removed 9 bases from V and 17 bases from J; junction bases left unmatched: 13. Germline V gene lookup returns CDR1 MDHEN and CDR2 SYDVKM. The CDR3 here is CASVGDSGPFHF. The CDR3 DNA reads as TGTGCCAGTGTCGGGGACAGCGGTCCCTTCCACTTT.

The CDR3 nucleotides read TGTGCCAGCAGACGGTCGGGTCGGCGAAACACCATATATTTT. It encodes CASRRSGRRNTIYF. The J gene is TRBJ1-3, the V gene TRBV6-5, with unresolved D. The CDR3 totals 14 residues. V shed 6 bases and J shed 5 bases, with 14 bases lying between them. Per the germline V gene, CDR1 is MNHEY and CDR2 is SVGAGI.

V and J are TRBV7-2 and TRBJ1-2; no clear D gene. CDR1 SGHTA and CDR2 FQGNSA come from the germline V gene. The V and J ends lost 0 bases and 5 bases respectively, with 4 bases between them. CDR3 length: 12 amino acids. The CDR3 reads CASSLAEYGYTF. For the CDR3, the DNA is TGTGCCAGCAGCTTAGCGGAGTATGGCTACACCTTC.

The V gene is TRBV10-3, the J gene TRBJ1-1, with 9 bases matching TRBD1. In germline, CDR1 is ENHRY, CDR2 SYGVKD. The junction had 7 bases not matched to a gene; V was cut back by 6 bases and J by 5 bases. The CDR3 has 14 amino acids. The CDR3 loop is CAISPTGGGTEAFF. As DNA, the CDR3 is TGTGCCATCAGCCCGACAGGGGGAGGGACTGAAGCTTTCTTT.

A remark on this clone: At one of its ends the junction is not consistent with the germline gene, which may arise from a read error. J is TRBJ1-3 and V is TRBV4-1; weak D call: TRBD1 (6 bases). Germline V CDR1 and CDR2: MGHRA, YSYEKL. This CDR3 is built from 16 residues. In nucleotides, the CDR3 is TGCGCCAGCAGCCAAATTCAGGGGTACTCTGGAAACACTATATATTTT. It specifies CASSQIQGYSGNTIYF.

V usage is TRBV28 and J usage is TRBJ1-2; tentative D call: TRBD1 (5 bases). Germline V gene data show CDR1 as MDHEN and CDR2 as SYDVKM. Trimming pared 3 bases from V and 4 bases from J, leaving 9 bases between. The CDR3 is 13 amino acids. CDR3 DNA sequence: TGTGCCAGCAGTTTGTCCGGGGGCTATGGCTACACCTTC. Translation: CASSLSGGYGYTF.

This clone was detected only a few times. The chain uses TRBV21-1 and TRBJ2-7; the DNA was not compared with TRBD2, the D call given in the table. TRBV21-1 corresponds to a pseudogene. The CDR3 has 16 residues. The CDR3 DNA follows: TGTGCCAGCAGGACGACCGGGACTAGATATGGCTACGAGCAGTACGTC. As protein: CASRTTGTRYGYEQYV.

The V gene is TRBV19, the J gene TRBJ2-7, with TRBD1 as a possible D gene (6 bases). Deletions cut 1 base from V and 2 bases from J, with 12 bases between. The CDR3 runs 15 residues. Per germline, CDR1 LNHDA and CDR2 SQIVND (reference sequence). The CDR3 reads CASSIGGGGPYEQYF. DNA of the CDR3: TGTGCCAGTAGTATAGGAGGGGGTGGCCCCTACGAGCAGTACTTC. The whole variable domain, remainder taken from reference TRBV19 and TRBJ2-7, is DGGITQSPKYLFRKEGQNVTLSCEQNLNHDAMYWYRQDPGQGLRLIYYSQIVNDFQKGDIAEGYSVSREKKESFPLTVTSAQKNPTAFYLCASSIGGGGPYEQYFGPGTRLTVT.

The genes are TRBV27 and TRBJ1-5, with D unresolved. This CDR3 has 15 amino acids. Germline loops: CDR1 MNHEY, CDR2 SMNVEV (reference sequence). V was clipped by 6 bases and J by 0 bases, with 12 bases between them. The CDR3 nucleotides are TGTGCCAGCAGGAGCGCCTTCTTTAGCAATCAGCCCCAGCATTTT. Residues: CASRSAFFSNQPQHF.

The V call is TRBV11-2, the J call TRBJ2-7; D is unclear. Germline lookup yields CDR1 SGHAT and CDR2 FQNNGV. The CDR3 totals 13 residues. V was pared by 3 bases and J by 7 bases, with 13 bases between. CDR3 bases: TGTGCCAGCAGCTTTCGTCCCTTTTTGGAGCAGTACGTC. Amino acid sequence: CASSFRPFLEQYV.

This clone was seen only a few times. The chain links TRBV6-1 to TRBJ2-7, with a tentative D call TRBD1 (7 bases). V was clipped by 2 bases and J by 3 bases, with 14 bases between them. This CDR3 region has 15 residues. The germline gives CDR1 MNHNS, CDR2 SASEGT. The CDR3 reads CASSETAGGFYEQYV. CDR3 bases: TGTGCCAGCAGTGAAACGGCAGGGGGGTTCTACGAGCAGTACGTC.

This clone has just a few counts. The chain is built from TRBV27 and TRBJ1-6; D unresolved. Germline V gene sequence: CDR1 MNHEY, CDR2 SMNVEV (reference sequence). There are 14 residues in the CDR3. Trimming left V 4 bases short and J 6 bases short, with 10 bases between. For the CDR3, the DNA is TGTGCCAGCAGTTCTCATACGGGTAATTCACCCCTCCACTTT. This translates into CASSSHTGNSPLHF.

The rearrangement joins TRBV28 to TRBJ1-2, with a tentative D call TRBD1 (6 bases). V shed 7 bases and J shed 3 bases, with 18 bases lying between them. CDR1 and CDR2 (germline): MDHEN, SYDVKM. The CDR3 sequence is 15 residues long. The CDR3 reads CASTILSGTHYGYTF. The DNA of the CDR3 is TGTGCCAGCACTATACTTTCCGGGACACACTATGGCTACACCTTC.

V usage is TRBV27 and J usage is TRBJ2-1; D remains ambiguous. The V and J ends lost 3 bases and 7 bases respectively, with 13 bases between them. CDR1 and CDR2 from the germline V gene are MNHEY and SMNVEV (reference sequence). This CDR3 has 14 amino acids. This chain's CDR3 is CASSFAPPQNEQFF. CDR3 DNA: TGTGCCAGCAGTTTCGCCCCCCCGCAGAATGAGCAGTTCTTC.

The chain combines TRBV4-2 with TRBJ2-1; 16 nucleotides line up with TRBD2. Germline values: CDR1 LGHNA, CDR2 YNFKEQ. CDR3 length: 18 residues. Germline trimming cut 4 bases from V and 7 bases from J; bases unmatched to any gene: 10. This CDR3 reads CASSPAGLGLAGGNEQFF. CDR3 nucleotide sequence: TGTGCCAGCAGCCCGGCGGGCCTGGGACTAGCGGGGGGGAATGAGCAGTTCTTC.